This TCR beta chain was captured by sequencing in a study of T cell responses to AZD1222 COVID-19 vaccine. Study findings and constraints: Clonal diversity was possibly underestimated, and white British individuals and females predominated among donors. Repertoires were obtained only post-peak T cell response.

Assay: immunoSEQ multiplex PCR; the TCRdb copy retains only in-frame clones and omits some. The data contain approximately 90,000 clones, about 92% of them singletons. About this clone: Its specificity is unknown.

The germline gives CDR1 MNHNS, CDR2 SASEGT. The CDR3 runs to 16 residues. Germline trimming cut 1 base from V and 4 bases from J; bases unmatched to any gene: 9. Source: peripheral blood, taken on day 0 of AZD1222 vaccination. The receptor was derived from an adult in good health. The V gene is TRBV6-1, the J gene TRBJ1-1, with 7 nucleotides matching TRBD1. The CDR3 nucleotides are TGTGCCAGCAGTGAAGGATTTCGGGACAGATCCACTGAAGCTTTCTTT. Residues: CASSEGFRDRSTEAFF.